This T cell receptor beta chain was sequenced during a study of control samples from healthy donors and cancer patients. The assay was immunoSEQ multiplex PCR, and TCRdb's table has in-frame clones only and misses some. The profile shows approximately 90,000 clones, approximately 93% of them singletons. CDR1 and CDR2 (germline): SQVTM, ANQGSEA. The CDR3 is 15 amino acids. V was shortened by 6 bases and J by 1 base, with 18 bases between the two germline ends. The rearrangement uses TRBV29-1 and TRBJ1-1; the D is unclear. The TCR comes from a woman aged 25 to 39 in good health. Specimen: blood. For the CDR3, the DNA is TGCAGCGTGCGACACCGTGTGGCACAGAACACTGAAGCTTTCTTT. It encodes CSVRHRVAQNTEAFF.